This TCR beta chain was sequenced during a study of T-cell memory formation after mild COVID-19. Study context: Largely donor-specific TCR clusters were found.

TCRdb used MiXCR to reprocess the 5' RACE reads, holding one entry per CDR3 protein. The sample lists 70,000 to 95,000 distinct CDR3 sequences, roughly 13% occurring once. This CDR3 has 15 residues. Germline V gene data show CDR1 as MGHRA and CDR2 as YSYEKL. J lost 1 base, V lost 6 bases, and 6 bases had no gene match. The sample was PBMCs or a T cell subset sorted from them (not recorded which). The chain couples TRBV4-1 to TRBJ1-1; 9 positions match TRBD1. The clonotype was recovered from a man younger than 35 who had mild COVID-19 (a few samples of this study predate the infection). Cell type and time point are not known. CDR3 DNA: TGCGCCAGCAGGGACAGGGGTGTTTCGAACACTGAAGCTTTCTTT. Translating gives CASRDRGVSNTEAFF.